Listed below are T cell receptor beta chains from one sample, sequenced in a study of blood T cells in healthy people across ages. TCRdb redid the calling of the 5' RACE reads with MiXCR, one entry per CDR3 protein. The sample records 1.5 million to 2 million distinct CDR3 sequences, about 50% being singletons. The specimen sequenced was blood. These receptors originate from a woman aged 40 to 49 in good health. Both conserved end residues are part of each CDR3. The D gene is left open where the match is weak. Only some rows state a clone size, as once, few, many or a class for expanded clones.

V gene: TRBV2
D gene: .
clone size: .
J gene: TRBJ2-3
CDR3 DNA: TGTGCCAGCAGTGACGCAGGGAACGCAGATACGCAGTATTTT
CDR3 protein: CASSDAGNADTQYF

V gene: TRBV29-1
D gene: .
clone size: .
J gene: TRBJ2-5
CDR3 DNA: TGCAGCGTGGTCCGGGACATTACCTACAATGAGCAGTACTTC
CDR3 protein: CSVVRDITYNEQYF

V gene: TRBV3-1
D gene: TRBD2
clone size: once
J gene: TRBJ2-1
CDR3 DNA: TGTGCCAGCAGCCAAGCAGCGGGGTCGCAGTTCTTC
CDR3 protein: CASSQAAGSQFF

V gene: TRBV7-2
D gene: TRBD1
clone size: few
J gene: TRBJ1-6
CDR3 DNA: TGTGCCAGCAGCTTCGACAGGGTTAATTCACCCCTCCACTTT
CDR3 protein: CASSFDRVNSPLHF

V gene: TRBV11-2
D gene: TRBD1
clone size: .
J gene: TRBJ2-1
CDR3 DNA: TGTGCCAGCAGCTTCGGGACAGGGGGGAAAGAGACCCAGTTCTTC
CDR3 protein: CASSFGTGGKETQFF

V gene: TRBV7-2
D gene: .
clone size: few
J gene: TRBJ2-1
CDR3 DNA: TGTGCCAGCAGCCCGCTGTCCGGCGATGAGCAGTTCTTC
CDR3 protein: CASSPLSGDEQFF

V gene: TRBV11-2
D gene: TRBD2
clone size: .
J gene: TRBJ2-2
CDR3 DNA: TGTGCCAGCAGCTTAGTAGCGGGGGGCGGCTGGGAGCTGTTTTTT
CDR3 protein: CASSLVAGGGWELFF

V gene: TRBV20-1
D gene: .
clone size: .
J gene: TRBJ2-3
CDR3 DNA: TGCAGTCCCCGTCCCTGGGATACGCAGTATTTT
CDR3 protein: CSPRPWDTQYF

V gene: TRBV5-1
D gene: .
clone size: .
J gene: TRBJ2-7
CDR3 DNA: TGCGCCAGCAGCTTGGCGGTGGGCGCCTACGAGCAGTACTTC
CDR3 protein: CASSLAVGAYEQYF

V gene: TRBV6-1
D gene: TRBD2
clone size: .
J gene: TRBJ2-5
CDR3 DNA: TGTGCCAGCATCGGACTAGCGGGGGATACCCAGTACTTC
CDR3 protein: CASIGLAGDTQYF

V gene: TRBV20-1
D gene: TRBD1
clone size: few
J gene: TRBJ1-5
CDR3 DNA: TGCAGTGCTAGAGTAGGCAGGGGGCATCAGCCCCAGCATTTT
CDR3 protein: CSARVGRGHQPQHF

V gene: TRBV27
D gene: .
clone size: .
J gene: TRBJ1-5
CDR3 DNA: TGTGCCAGCAGCCCCATATACGGGGGGGGTAGTCAGCCCCAGCATTTT
CDR3 protein: CASSPIYGGGSQPQHF

V gene: TRBV6-6
D gene: .
clone size: .
J gene: TRBJ2-1
CDR3 DNA: TGTGCCAGCGGAAAAGGGACGACATCCTACAATGAGCAGTTCTTC
CDR3 protein: CASGKGTTSYNEQFF

V gene: TRBV3-1
D gene: .
clone size: few
J gene: TRBJ2-6
CDR3 DNA: TGTGCCAGCAGGCTCAGGGGATCTGGGGCCAACGTCCTGACTTTC
CDR3 protein: CASRLRGSGANVLTF

V gene: TRBV7-9
D gene: TRBD1
clone size: .
J gene: TRBJ1-4
CDR3 DNA: TGTGCCAGCAGTCGGCCCGGGACAGGGGTTGAAAAACTGTTTTTT
CDR3 protein: CASSRPGTGVEKLFF

V gene: TRBV4-3
D gene: .
clone size: .
J gene: TRBJ2-1
CDR3 DNA: TGCGCCAGCAGCCAAGTCACGGGTGAGCAGTTCTTC
CDR3 protein: CASSQVTGEQFF

V gene: TRBV14
D gene: .
clone size: .
J gene: TRBJ2-7
CDR3 DNA: TGTGCCAGCAGCCAAGTGACCAAGGCCTCTCGCGGCGAGCAGTACTTC
CDR3 protein: CASSQVTKASRGEQYF

V gene: TRBV6-5
D gene: TRBD1
clone size: .
J gene: TRBJ1-4
CDR3 DNA: TGTGCCAGCAGTCGACAGGGAGGGTTGGCTAATGAAAAACTGTTTTTT
CDR3 protein: CASSRQGGLANEKLFF

V gene: TRBV27
D gene: .
clone size: few
J gene: TRBJ2-7
CDR3 DNA: TGTGCCAGCAGTTTATCCCACAGGGAGAAGGTCGACGAGCAGTACTTC
CDR3 protein: CASSLSHREKVDEQYF

V gene: TRBV9
D gene: TRBD1
clone size: few
J gene: TRBJ2-3
CDR3 DNA: TGTGCCAGCAGCGAACGTACAGGGGTAGGTGGCACAGATACGCAGTATTTT
CDR3 protein: CASSERTGVGGTDTQYF

V gene: TRBV5-1
D gene: .
clone size: .
J gene: TRBJ2-7
CDR3 DNA: TGCGCCAGTTTTTCGAGCTCCTACGAGCAGTACTTC
CDR3 protein: CASFSSSYEQYF

V gene: TRBV6-1
D gene: .
clone size: few
J gene: TRBJ2-3
CDR3 DNA: TGTGCCAGCAGTAAAGGGGTTCGGGATACGCAGTATTTT
CDR3 protein: CASSKGVRDTQYF

V gene: TRBV4-3
D gene: .
clone size: few
J gene: TRBJ1-2
CDR3 DNA: TGCGCCAGCAGCCCTGCCGCGGGGGCAGGGACTAACTATGGCTACACCTTC
CDR3 protein: CASSPAAGAGTNYGYTF

V gene: TRBV29-1
D gene: .
clone size: few
J gene: TRBJ1-2
CDR3 DNA: TGCAGCGTGACGCCGACAGGTCTTAACTATGGCTACACCTTC
CDR3 protein: CSVTPTGLNYGYTF

V gene: TRBV7-9
D gene: TRBD1
clone size: .
J gene: TRBJ2-1
CDR3 DNA: TGTGCCAGCAGAAACACCGGGACAGGGGCCAATGAGCAGTTCTTC
CDR3 protein: CASRNTGTGANEQFF

V gene: TRBV29-1
D gene: .
clone size: .
J gene: TRBJ2-6
CDR3 DNA: TGCAGCGTTGGCCGTAGTGTAGGTGGGGCCAACGTCCTGACTTTC
CDR3 protein: CSVGRSVGGANVLTF

V gene: TRBV28
D gene: .
clone size: .
J gene: TRBJ1-2
CDR3 DNA: TGTGCCAGCACCCCGGGACAAACGAACTATGGCTACACCTTC
CDR3 protein: CASTPGQTNYGYTF

V gene: TRBV24-1
D gene: .
clone size: .
J gene: TRBJ2-1
CDR3 DNA: TGTGCCACCTCCGGGACTTTCAATGAGCAGTTCTTC
CDR3 protein: CATSGTFNEQFF

V gene: TRBV29-1
D gene: .
clone size: many
J gene: TRBJ2-7
CDR3 DNA: TGCAGCGTCATTGGGACTGACGACTACGAGCAGTACTTC
CDR3 protein: CSVIGTDDYEQYF

V gene: TRBV7-2
D gene: .
clone size: few
J gene: TRBJ2-5
CDR3 DNA: TGTGCCAGCAGCCGTGGGTGGGGGTCGAACCAAGAGACCCAGTACTTC
CDR3 protein: CASSRGWGSNQETQYF

V gene: TRBV27
D gene: .
clone size: once
J gene: TRBJ1-6
CDR3 DNA: TGTGCCAGCAGTTTGAGTTGGGGAAATTCACCCCTCCACTTT
CDR3 protein: CASSLSWGNSPLHF

V gene: TRBV20-1
D gene: .
clone size: .
J gene: TRBJ1-1
CDR3 DNA: TGCAGTGCTTCCCGGGACCGAGCTTTCTTT
CDR3 protein: CSASRDRAFF

V gene: TRBV6-2/TRBV6-3
D gene: .
clone size: once
J gene: TRBJ2-1
CDR3 DNA: TGTGCCAGCAGTTTGGTAACATACTCATACAATGAGCAGTTCTTC
CDR3 protein: CASSLVTYSYNEQFF

V gene: TRBV27
D gene: .
clone size: few
J gene: TRBJ2-7
CDR3 DNA: TGTGCCAGCAGTGAACACTTGCGGTCCCCTCACCAGGCGGGCGAGCAGTACTTC
CDR3 protein: CASSEHLRSPHQAGEQYF

V gene: TRBV28
D gene: TRBD1
clone size: .
J gene: TRBJ2-3
CDR3 DNA: TGTGTCAGCAGTTTACCCGGGACAGGGTACACAGATGCGCAGTATTTT
CDR3 protein: CVSSLPGTGYTDAQYF

V gene: TRBV5-1
D gene: .
clone size: .
J gene: TRBJ1-4
CDR3 DNA: TGCGCCAGCAGTATAAGAGGGACAACTAATGAAAAACTGTTTTTT
CDR3 protein: CASSIRGTTNEKLFF

V gene: TRBV7-2
D gene: .
clone size: few
J gene: TRBJ1-2
CDR3 DNA: TGTGCCAGCAGCCCCCACCGGCAGTATGGCTACACCTTC
CDR3 protein: CASSPHRQYGYTF

V gene: TRBV2
D gene: .
clone size: .
J gene: TRBJ1-2
CDR3 DNA: TGTGCCAGCAGTGGAGGGTTCTATGGCTACACCTTC
CDR3 protein: CASSGGFYGYTF

V gene: TRBV9
D gene: .
clone size: .
J gene: TRBJ1-4
CDR3 DNA: TGTGCCAGCAGCGTAGACGGTCAGGGGAGGGAAAAACTGTTTTTT
CDR3 protein: CASSVDGQGREKLFF

V gene: TRBV7-7
D gene: TRBD2
clone size: .
J gene: TRBJ2-1
CDR3 DNA: TGTGCTAGCAGCTTCGCTATTACCGGGACTACGAGGAATGAGCAGTTCTTC
CDR3 protein: CASSFAITGTTRNEQFF

V gene: TRBV6-6
D gene: .
clone size: few
J gene: TRBJ2-7
CDR3 DNA: TGTGCCAGCAGTGACTCTGCAGGGGACGAGCAGTACTTC
CDR3 protein: CASSDSAGDEQYF

V gene: TRBV9
D gene: .
clone size: few
J gene: TRBJ2-7
CDR3 DNA: TGTGCCAAGCCCCCCAGGGTGACCTCTGCCGAGCAGTACTTC
CDR3 protein: CAKPPRVTSAEQYF

V gene: TRBV7-9
D gene: .
clone size: .
J gene: TRBJ1-4
CDR3 DNA: TGTGCCAGCAGCCCCGAAAGTTTGCCTAATGAAAAACTGTTTTTT
CDR3 protein: CASSPESLPNEKLFF

V gene: TRBV12-5
D gene: .
clone size: few
J gene: TRBJ2-5
CDR3 DNA: TGTGCTAGTGGTTTACGCCAGACCCAGTACTTC
CDR3 protein: CASGLRQTQYF

V gene: TRBV6-6
D gene: .
clone size: few
J gene: TRBJ2-7
CDR3 DNA: TGTGCCAGCAGTAACTGGGACAATCCCTACGAGCAGTACTTC
CDR3 protein: CASSNWDNPYEQYF

V gene: TRBV6-5
D gene: .
clone size: once
J gene: TRBJ1-4
CDR3 DNA: TGTGCCAGCAGTAGTCAGGGGCGCGATGAAAAACTGTTTTTT
CDR3 protein: CASSSQGRDEKLFF

V gene: TRBV15
D gene: .
clone size: .
J gene: TRBJ2-2
CDR3 DNA: TGTGCCACCAGCCCTGGACAGTATCCCTATAGGGAGCTGTTTTTT
CDR3 protein: CATSPGQYPYRELFF

V gene: TRBV14
D gene: TRBD1
clone size: .
J gene: TRBJ1-2
CDR3 DNA: TGTGCCAGCAGCCGGGCCGGGACAGGGGCTAGCTATGGCTACACCTTC
CDR3 protein: CASSRAGTGASYGYTF

V gene: TRBV15
D gene: TRBD2
clone size: .
J gene: TRBJ2-2
CDR3 DNA: TGTGCCACCAGCAGAGATAAGCCGGGCCTAGCGGCCAACACCGGGGAGCTGTTTTTT
CDR3 protein: CATSRDKPGLAANTGELFF

V gene: TRBV7-2
D gene: TRBD2
clone size: .
J gene: TRBJ2-4
CDR3 DNA: TGTGCCAGCAGCTCGGTAGCGGGGTTGGCCAAAAACATTAAGTACTTC
CDR3 protein: CASSSVAGLAKNIKYF

V gene: TRBV7-2
D gene: .
clone size: once
J gene: TRBJ1-2
CDR3 DNA: TGTGCCAGCAGCCCTGAGGACTACTATGGCTACACCTTC
CDR3 protein: CASSPEDYYGYTF